The rows below give T cell receptor beta chains drawn from one sample of a study of blood T cell repertoires in COVID-19. The method was immunoSEQ multiplex PCR; TCRdb's version includes in-frame clones alone and lacks a portion of them. Among tens of thousands of clones, under 90% were seen once, and the ten largest hold 9.5% to 13%. The sequencing sample was made of peripheral blood. These receptor sequences come from a man older than 75 with COVID-19, enrolled during active disease. Each CDR3 is given with its conserved first and last residue. The order of the fields is clone size, J gene, V gene, D gene, CDR3 DNA, CDR3 protein. The D gene is left open where the match is weak. Size is stated for part of the rows, as once, few or many counts, or as a class when the clone is expanded.

clone_size: few; j_call: TRBJ1-6; v_call: TRBV18; d_call: -; cdr3_nt: TGTGCCAGCTCACCCCTAAGTCCGGACAGCGATTCACCCCTCCACTTT; cdr3_aa: CASSPLSPDSDSPLHF
clone_size: -; j_call: TRBJ1-4; v_call: TRBV29-1; d_call: TRBD1; cdr3_nt: TGCAGCGTGGGGACAGGAAATGAAAAACTGTTTTTT; cdr3_aa: CSVGTGNEKLFF
clone_size: -; j_call: TRBJ1-1; v_call: TRBV25-1; d_call: TRBD1; cdr3_nt: TGTGCCAGCAAGAAACCGGGACAGGGTGGGACTGAAGCTTTCTTT; cdr3_aa: CASKKPGQGGTEAFF
clone_size: few; j_call: TRBJ1-1; v_call: TRBV28; d_call: -; cdr3_nt: TGTGCCAGCAGACAGGGTCACAGGACTGAAGCTTTCTTT; cdr3_aa: CASRQGHRTEAFF
clone_size: -; j_call: TRBJ2-1; v_call: TRBV30; d_call: TRBD2; cdr3_nt: TGTGCCTGGAGGGGAGGCGCGGGAGGGCCCAGTGAGCAGTTCTTC; cdr3_aa: CAWRGGAGGPSEQFF
clone_size: -; j_call: TRBJ1-6; v_call: TRBV19; d_call: -; cdr3_nt: TGTGCCAGTACTGTGACAGCCGATTATAATTCACCCCTCCACTTT; cdr3_aa: CASTVTADYNSPLHF
clone_size: -; j_call: TRBJ1-2; v_call: TRBV6-2/TRBV6-3; d_call: TRBD1; cdr3_nt: TGTGCCAGCAGTTATGACAGGGGGCGTCGGGACTATGGCTACACCTTC; cdr3_aa: CASSYDRGRRDYGYTF
clone_size: once; j_call: TRBJ1-3; v_call: TRBV7-9; d_call: -; cdr3_nt: TGTGCCAGCAGCTCCAGTTTGGGCCTGAGCTCTGGAAACACCATATATTTT; cdr3_aa: CASSSSLGLSSGNTIYF
clone_size: few; j_call: TRBJ1-1; v_call: TRBV7-9; d_call: -; cdr3_nt: TGTGCCAGCAGCTTAGATCACAGAAACACTGAAGCTTTCTTT; cdr3_aa: CASSLDHRNTEAFF
clone_size: -; j_call: TRBJ2-3; v_call: TRBV7-2; d_call: -; cdr3_nt: TGTGCCAGCAGCTCCCTAGCCGCTAGCACAGATACGCAGTATTTT; cdr3_aa: CASSSLAASTDTQYF
clone_size: -; j_call: TRBJ2-1; v_call: TRBV18; d_call: TRBD2; cdr3_nt: TGTGCCAGCTCACCGCCTAGCGGGGGGGTGAGGGATGAGCAGTTCTTC; cdr3_aa: CASSPPSGGVRDEQFF
clone_size: -; j_call: TRBJ1-2; v_call: TRBV12-2; d_call: -; cdr3_nt: TGTGCAAGTCGCTTAGTCGACAGGATTAACTATGGCTACACCTTC; cdr3_aa: CASRLVDRINYGYTF
clone_size: -; j_call: TRBJ2-6; v_call: TRBV27; d_call: TRBD1; cdr3_nt: TGTGCCAGCAGTTCACAGGGGGCTGGGGCCAACGTCCTGACTTTC; cdr3_aa: CASSSQGAGANVLTF
clone_size: -; j_call: TRBJ1-2; v_call: TRBV25-1; d_call: -; cdr3_nt: TGTGCCAGCAGTGAATATACGGGGGATGGCTACACCTTC; cdr3_aa: CASSEYTGDGYTF
clone_size: -; j_call: TRBJ2-2; v_call: TRBV25-1; d_call: TRBD1; cdr3_nt: TGTGCCAGCAGTAAGGGACAGGGGAACACCGGGGAGCTGTTTTTT; cdr3_aa: CASSKGQGNTGELFF
clone_size: -; j_call: TRBJ1-3; v_call: TRBV3-1/TRBV3-2; d_call: -; cdr3_nt: TGTGCCAGCAGCCAGAGTGGAAACACCATATATTTT; cdr3_aa: CASSQSGNTIYF
clone_size: -; j_call: TRBJ1-4; v_call: TRBV4-3; d_call: -; cdr3_nt: TGCGCCAGCAGCCCTTCGGCGGGGGGCGATGAAAAACTGTTTTTT; cdr3_aa: CASSPSAGGDEKLFF
clone_size: -; j_call: TRBJ1-3; v_call: TRBV6-5; d_call: -; cdr3_nt: TGTGCCAGCAGTTATCGACAGACGGACACCATATATTTT; cdr3_aa: CASSYRQTDTIYF
clone_size: -; j_call: TRBJ2-7; v_call: TRBV11-1; d_call: -; cdr3_nt: TGTGCCAGCAGCTTAGGACAGAGTGAGATATACGAGCAGTACTTC; cdr3_aa: CASSLGQSEIYEQYF
clone_size: -; j_call: TRBJ2-4; v_call: TRBV2; d_call: TRBD1; cdr3_nt: TGTGCCAGCAGTGAAAAAAACGCGCCCCTCCAGGGGGACATTCAGTACTTC; cdr3_aa: CASSEKNAPLQGDIQYF
clone_size: -; j_call: TRBJ2-2; v_call: TRBV29-1; d_call: TRBD1; cdr3_nt: TGCAGCGTTGAACGGGGACAGGGTTTAAACACCGGGGAGCTGTTTTTT; cdr3_aa: CSVERGQGLNTGELFF
clone_size: -; j_call: TRBJ2-3; v_call: TRBV30; d_call: TRBD2; cdr3_nt: TGTGCCTGGAGTGTAACTAGCGGCACAGATACGCAGTATTTT; cdr3_aa: CAWSVTSGTDTQYF
clone_size: few; j_call: TRBJ1-2; v_call: TRBV5-1; d_call: -; cdr3_nt: TGCGCCAGCAGCTCAAGGGGGACCTCTCTATCATCTGGTGGCTACACCTTC; cdr3_aa: CASSSRGTSLSSGGYTF
clone_size: -; j_call: TRBJ2-7; v_call: TRBV18; d_call: -; cdr3_nt: TGTGCCAGCTCACCACCGGGACACATCTACGAGCAGTACTTC; cdr3_aa: CASSPPGHIYEQYF
clone_size: -; j_call: TRBJ1-5; v_call: TRBV6-5; d_call: -; cdr3_nt: TGTGCCAGCGGGCGGGGGTCGTCTGGAAATCAGCCCCAGCATTTT; cdr3_aa: CASGRGSSGNQPQHF
clone_size: -; j_call: TRBJ1-5; v_call: TRBV19; d_call: -; cdr3_nt: TGTGCCAGTAGTCCCTTACAGGAAACTTATAGCAATCAGCCCCAGCATTTT; cdr3_aa: CASSPLQETYSNQPQHF
clone_size: -; j_call: TRBJ1-2; v_call: TRBV23-1; d_call: -; cdr3_nt: TGCGCCAGCAGTCAATCGCCTGGAGCTAACTATGGCTACACCTTC; cdr3_aa: CASSQSPGANYGYTF
clone_size: -; j_call: TRBJ1-5; v_call: TRBV9; d_call: TRBD1; cdr3_nt: TGTGCCAGCAGCGTAGGGACAGGGGATAATCAGCCCCAGCATTTT; cdr3_aa: CASSVGTGDNQPQHF
clone_size: few; j_call: TRBJ2-1; v_call: TRBV25-1; d_call: -; cdr3_nt: TGTGCCAGCAGTGAGGGAGACATCTCCTACAATGAGCAGTTCTTC; cdr3_aa: CASSEGDISYNEQFF
clone_size: -; j_call: TRBJ1-1; v_call: TRBV18; d_call: TRBD1; cdr3_nt: TGTGCCACCGGGACAGGGGATGGCACTGAAGCTTTCTTT; cdr3_aa: CATGTGDGTEAFF
clone_size: -; j_call: TRBJ1-1; v_call: TRBV7-9; d_call: TRBD1; cdr3_nt: TGTGCCAGCAGCTTAAAGAAGGGACAGCCGATGAACACTGAAGCTTTCTTT; cdr3_aa: CASSLKKGQPMNTEAFF
clone_size: -; j_call: TRBJ1-4; v_call: TRBV29-1; d_call: -; cdr3_nt: TGCAGCGCCGACGCAGGGGATGAAAAACTGTTTTTT; cdr3_aa: CSADAGDEKLFF
clone_size: -; j_call: TRBJ2-7; v_call: TRBV7-9; d_call: TRBD1; cdr3_nt: TGTGCCAGCAGCGACCGGGACAGGGGCTACGAGCAGTACTTC; cdr3_aa: CASSDRDRGYEQYF
clone_size: -; j_call: TRBJ1-2; v_call: TRBV29-1; d_call: -; cdr3_nt: TGCAGCGGCGCTTCTTCGGAGGCTAACTATGGCTACACCTTC; cdr3_aa: CSGASSEANYGYTF
clone_size: few; j_call: TRBJ1-5; v_call: TRBV7-2; d_call: TRBD1; cdr3_nt: TGTGCCAGCAGCTTTACAGGGGGCGTCAATCAGCCCCAGCATTTT; cdr3_aa: CASSFTGGVNQPQHF
clone_size: -; j_call: TRBJ2-3; v_call: TRBV5-6; d_call: -; cdr3_nt: TGTGCCAGCAGCTTGGGGTTGAGGGATAGCACAGATACGCAGTATTTT; cdr3_aa: CASSLGLRDSTDTQYF
clone_size: -; j_call: TRBJ1-5; v_call: TRBV29-1; d_call: TRBD1; cdr3_nt: TGCAGCGTGGCGGGACAGGGCGGCCAGCCCCAGCATTTT; cdr3_aa: CSVAGQGGQPQHF
clone_size: -; j_call: TRBJ2-2; v_call: TRBV5-5; d_call: TRBD1; cdr3_nt: TGTGCCAGCAGCCTGACACAGGGGGTGAGCGGGGAGCTGTTTTTT; cdr3_aa: CASSLTQGVSGELFF
clone_size: -; j_call: TRBJ2-1; v_call: TRBV7-3; d_call: -; cdr3_nt: TGTGCCAGCAGCTTAAGTTCGTCCGGGGATGAGCAGTTCTTC; cdr3_aa: CASSLSSSGDEQFF
clone_size: few; j_call: TRBJ1-2; v_call: TRBV5-4; d_call: TRBD1; cdr3_nt: TGTGCCAGCAGCCGGGACAGGGGGAACTATGGCTACACCTTC; cdr3_aa: CASSRDRGNYGYTF
clone_size: -; j_call: TRBJ2-5; v_call: TRBV7-9; d_call: TRBD2; cdr3_nt: TGTGCCAGCAGCTTAGGGGTTAGCGGGGAAGAGACCCAGTACTTC; cdr3_aa: CASSLGVSGEETQYF
clone_size: -; j_call: TRBJ2-7; v_call: TRBV5-1; d_call: -; cdr3_nt: TGCGCCAGCAGCGGCGGGACCCCGATGGGCGAGCAGTACTTC; cdr3_aa: CASSGGTPMGEQYF
clone_size: -; j_call: TRBJ2-6; v_call: TRBV6-2/TRBV6-3; d_call: TRBD1; cdr3_nt: TGTGCCAGCAGTTCAGGGGGCGCGGGGGCCAACGTCCTGACTTTC; cdr3_aa: CASSSGGAGANVLTF
clone_size: -; j_call: TRBJ1-2; v_call: TRBV27; d_call: -; cdr3_nt: TGTGCCAGCAGCATAGGAGGGCAGCCCTATGGCTACACCTTC; cdr3_aa: CASSIGGQPYGYTF
clone_size: -; j_call: TRBJ2-7; v_call: TRBV10-3; d_call: -; cdr3_nt: TGTGCCATCAGGAGTAGTGAGGACGAGCAGTACTTC; cdr3_aa: CAIRSSEDEQYF
clone_size: -; j_call: TRBJ1-1; v_call: TRBV7-2; d_call: TRBD1; cdr3_nt: TGTGCCAGCAGCCTCGGACAGGGTTGGACTGAAGCTTTCTTT; cdr3_aa: CASSLGQGWTEAFF
clone_size: -; j_call: TRBJ2-3; v_call: TRBV28; d_call: TRBD2; cdr3_nt: TGTGCCAGCAGTTTTCTAGCGGGCACAGATACGCAGTATTTT; cdr3_aa: CASSFLAGTDTQYF
clone_size: -; j_call: TRBJ1-1; v_call: TRBV4-3; d_call: -; cdr3_nt: TGCGCCAGCAGCCGGCGGTGGAAAGGCACTGAAGCTTTCTTT; cdr3_aa: CASSRRWKGTEAFF
clone_size: -; j_call: TRBJ1-3; v_call: TRBV19; d_call: TRBD1; cdr3_nt: TGTGCCAGTAGTAGCCGGGACAGGGTCGCCACCATATATTTT; cdr3_aa: CASSSRDRVATIYF